This entry features one T cell receptor (beta chain) sequence. There is no known antigen for this receptor. Base-call qualities are not available, and no considerably larger clone is one nucleotide away. Via the germline V gene, CDR1 is SQVTM and CDR2 ANQGSEA. Trimming takes 4 bases from V and 3 bases from J, and the germline ends sit 16 bases apart. Including cysteine and phenylalanine, the CDR3 has 14 amino acids. Only CDR3 DNA is held: 42 bases, read in frame from base 1. Genomic DNA served as template for TCR beta VDJ combination and CDR3 sequence profiling. An Illumina HiSeq 2000 was used for TCR repertoire sequencing. In the original analysis: Repertoires were assessed using TRBV/TRBJ rearrangement plots, CDR3 size and DJ length profiles, and Simpson's diversity index. The most abundant DNA sequence in the deep sequencing data was taken as the immunodominant clone. CDR3 amino acid sequences were checked for sharing between subjects and were compared against published repertoires and the VDJdb database. TCRdb trimmed public reads at Q25 via fastp, called clones via MiXCR and kept in-frame beta chains. Merged by CDR3 protein, the rows form single entries marked with the most common genes and DNA. TCRdb's processing, not the authors', yielded these V and J calls. Here the sample has roughly 180,000 distinct CDR3 sequences; approximately 48% occur a single time. The ten largest clonotypes hold 10% to 15% of the sample.

The entry originates in a study of CD8+CD57+ T cells in acquired aplastic anemia (dated by TCRdb to between 2017 and 2018). A note on the overall study: DNA extracted from sorted CD4+ and CD8+ cells had a mean of approximately 3 ug, with a range of roughly 0.17 to 27.4 ug. CD8+CD57+ expansion was defined as a frequency above the mean frequency observed in healthy subjects.

The research as a whole found: Between patients and healthy controls, no significant difference in CD8+ Simpson's diversity was found (P=0.060). About 30 CD8+ CDR3 sequences were found in both patients and controls but appeared to be highly expressed in patients and within the immunodominant clones of the patients.

Patients chosen for sequencing had shown expansion of CD8+CD57+ cells by flow cytometry. All patients had severe acquired aplastic anemia diagnosed by International Study of Aplastic Anemia and Agranulocytosis and Camitta criteria. No therapy had been received by the patients at the time of blood sampling. TCR repertoires of sorted CD4+ and CD8+ blood T cells from severe aplastic anemia patients and healthy subjects were deep-sequenced in the study. In the USA, patient enrollment took place under clinicaltrials.gov protocols 00001620, 01623167, 00001397, 00071045, 00081523 and 00961064. Ficoll-Paque density gradient centrifugation was used to isolate peripheral blood mononuclear cells. Before DNA was extracted, CD4+ and CD8+ T cells were sorted using either FACS or magnetic beads.

This chain joins TRBV29-1 to TRBJ2-7; 7 matching bases give a weak D call of TRBD1. Sequencing used sorted CD4+, CD8+, or CD8+CD57+ T cells (not recorded which) from PBMCs. This clonotype originated in a human donor with aplastic anemia. The nucleotide sequence reads as follows: TGCAGCGTTGGTCCGGGGGACAGCCTCTACGAGCAGTACTTC. The resulting protein is CSVGPGDSLYEQYF.